This TCR beta chain derives from a study of shared T cell receptors in the human thymus. The CDR3 has 17 amino acids. V was pared by 2 bases and J by 3 bases, with 16 bases between. Germline V gives CDR1 WNHNN, CDR2 SYGVQD (reference sequence). Here immunoSEQ multiplex PCR was the method, and the copy in TCRdb shows in-frame clones only, minus some. The data show hundreds of thousands of clones, 70% to 90% seen once. This clone is a singleton in its sample. The same data also went into a second study, on human thymus T cells.

This TCR derives from a boy in the first two years of life with a congenital heart defect. V and J are TRBV10-1 and TRBJ2-2; D is unresolved. The sample taken for sequencing was thymocytes. The CDR3 loop is CASSERVTTTHTGELFF. The CDR3 bases are TGCGCCAGCAGTGAGCGGGTGACCACTACCCACACCGGGGAGCTGTTTTTT.